Only one count was recorded for the clone carrying this T cell receptor (beta chain). A much larger clone sits a single nucleotide away, making a read error possible. The source of the sample is a study of prognosis after radiotherapy for stage I lung cancer. Study as a whole: In total, approximately 13 men and over five women took part as patients, aged roughly 53 to 95 with a median of around 70 years.

V gave up 3 bases and J gave up 5 bases, with 13 bases separating them. The CDR3 length is 14 residues. The germline CDR1 and CDR2 sequences are ENHRY and SYGVKD. Using two-round multiplex PCR, the authors amplified TCR beta CDR3 from genomic DNA. Initially, in first-round PCR, primers specific to each TRBV and TRBJ gene were used. TCRdb re-analysed the multiplex PCR reads in MiXCR, keeping a single row per CDR3 protein. The data contain around 27,000 distinct CDR3 sequences, roughly 30% of them singletons. Sequences were derived from PBMCs, sampled before or after stereotactic body radiation therapy (not recorded which). V gene TRBV10-3 combines with J gene TRBJ1-1; D uncertain. This sequence was found in a donor aged 50 or older with non-small cell lung cancer. Here the CDR3 DNA reads TGTGCCATCAGTGAATCCGGGCGCAGGACTGAAGCTTTCTTT. Protein product: CAISESGRRTEAFF.